The sequence of this T cell receptor (beta chain) was determined in a study of cytomegalovirus exposure and HLA in healthy donors. Germline values: CDR1 MGHDK, CDR2 SYGVNS. The CDR3 length is 17 residues. The V gene lost 2 bases and the J gene lost 6 bases, with 19 bases spanning the gap. PCR involved 60 Vbeta and 13 Jbeta primers. TCRdb's copy holds only in-frame clones and misses some; the assay was immunoSEQ multiplex PCR. Of about 160,000 clones in the sample, 75% were seen once. The sample taken for sequencing was PBMCs. The rearrangement uses TRBV25-1 and TRBJ2-2; possibly TRBD2 for D (6 bases). The source of this sequence is a woman aged 50 to 65 in good health and CMV-seropositive. CDR3 sequence: CASSENSFWGDAGELFF. For the CDR3, the DNA is TGTGCCAGCAGTGAAAATTCCTTTTGGGGGGACGCCGGGGAGCTGTTTTTT.